This record concerns one TCR beta chain sequence. Its matching antigen is unknown. The data were produced by immunoSEQ multiplex PCR, yet TCRdb's version contains in-frame clones alone and is incomplete. Of over 75,000 clones listed, around 91% are singletons. The entry originates in a study of T cell responses to AZD1222 COVID-19 vaccine. Whole-study results and caveats: A reported finding is that nearly half of spike-specific TCRs target unmutated variant regions. Clonal diversity may have been underestimated in mostly white British donors. Regions 160-218 and 743-854 dominated among vaccine-associated CD4 TCRs spanning spike.

Second doses at about 4 or about 12 weeks were pooled. Germline V lookup: CDR1 SGHRS, CDR2 YFSETQ. The CDR3 runs 11 residues. The V end lost 1 base, the J end lost 7 bases, and 3 bases lay between the germline ends. The source is an adult who received the AZD1222 COVID-19 vaccine. The chain links TRBV5-1 to TRBJ2-1; D unresolved. The sequencing here drew on peripheral blood, taken 28 days after the second AZD1222 dose. CDR3 region: CASSLRNEQFF. The CDR3 bases are TGCGCCAGCAGCTTGAGGAATGAGCAGTTCTTC.